These 32 T cell receptor beta chains were all obtained from the same sample, sequenced in a study of naive and memory T cell subsets (TCRdb year 2017). A robust, sensitive protocol for the amplification, sequencing and analysis of TCRs was described in the study, in which 3' ligation of a UMI-containing oligonucleotide to TCR cDNA was used. The method was 5' RACE. Sequencing used an Illumina MiSeq. The ligated cDNA was amplified in four rounds of PCR with nested alpha and beta constant region primers together with the SP2 primer. Through fastp at Q25 and MiXCR, TCRdb rebuilt clones from the public reads, retaining in-frame beta chains. One record per CDR3 amino acid sequence lists the most common genes and DNA. The sample yields approximately 58,000 distinct CDR3 sequences; around 7.3% were counted once. The ten biggest clones cover 8.5% to 10% of the sample. The receptors shown here come from a male donor in good health.

This clonotype has only a few counts. This chain links TRBV29-1 with TRBJ2-7; 9 bases line up with TRBD2. CDR1 is SQVTM and CDR2 is ANQGSEA in the germline V gene. This CDR3 is 13 amino acids long. The V gene end was trimmed by 4 bases and the J gene end by 3 bases; junction bases not matched to a gene: 4. For the CDR3, the DNA is TGCAGCGTTGGAATAGCGGGAGACTACGAGCAGTACTTC. Its translation: CSVGIAGDYEQYF.

For the CDR3, the DNA is TGTGCCAGCAGTTGGACAGGTGGAGACTATGGCTACACCTTC. Residues: CASSWTGGDYGYTF. The V and J genes are TRBV6-1 and TRBJ1-2; 7 nucleotides match TRBD1. CDR1 and CDR2 (germline): MNHNS, SASEGT. The V and J ends lost 5 bases and 3 bases, in that order; junction bases with no gene match: 6. The CDR3 runs 14 residues.

The chain is built from TRBV20-1 and TRBJ2-6; maybe TRBD2 (6 bases). The length of the CDR3 is 14 residues. Germline CDR1 reads DFQATT; CDR2 reads SNEGSKA (reference sequence). Trimming took 3 bases from V and 4 from J, leaving 10 bases between them. The DNA for the CDR3 is TGCAGTGCTAGTAATGCGGGGGGGGCCAACGTCCTGACTTTC. It encodes CSASNAGGANVLTF.

The chain uses TRBV19 and TRBJ2-7; a weak D match, TRBD1 (5 bases). CDR1 LNHDA and CDR2 SQIVND come from the germline V gene (reference sequence). With 5 bases removed from V and 3 bases from J, the gap between germline ends came to 14 bases. CDR3 length: 14 amino acids. The CDR3 DNA follows: TGTGCCAGTAGTTATACTGGACAAATCTACGAGCAGTACTTC. Residues: CASSYTGQIYEQYF.

This clonotype was detected a few times. The rearrangement links TRBV2 to TRBJ2-3, with D perhaps matching TRBD1 (5 bases). V lost 7 bases, J lost 6 bases, and 8 bases lay in between. The CDR3 is made up of 11 amino acids. In germline, CDR1 is SNHLY, CDR2 FYNNEI. The CDR3 sequence: CASKGLDTQYF. The CDR3 DNA sequence: TGTGCCAGCAAGGGGTTGGATACGCAGTATTTT.

The chain links TRBV6-6 to TRBJ1-3; possibly TRBD1 for D (6 bases). Trimming took off 6 bases at V and 4 bases at J, with 19 bases between the two ends. This CDR3 comprises 16 residues. The germline V gene encodes CDR1 MNHNY and CDR2 SVGAGI (reference sequence). As DNA, the CDR3 is TGTGCCAGCAGGGTCGAGGCAGGGGTGTCAGGAAACACCATATATTTT. This codes for CASRVEAGVSGNTIYF.

The chain carries TRBV5-6 and TRBJ1-3, with D perhaps TRBD1 (5 bases). The ends were cut back, 1 base at V and 3 bases at J, with 8 bases in the middle. In germline, CDR1 is SGHDT, CDR2 YYEEEE. This CDR3 has 14 amino acids. CDR3 in amino acids: CASSLWDGGNTIYF. CDR3 sequence (DNA): TGTGCCAGCAGCTTGTGGGACGGTGGAAACACCATATATTTT.

The table lists this clonotype with many counts. The J gene is TRBJ2-5, the V gene TRBV27; 8 bases agree with TRBD1. Germline loops: CDR1 MNHEY, CDR2 SMNVEV (reference sequence). J was trimmed by 3 bases and V by 7 bases; bases with no gene match: 7. The CDR3 runs to 14 residues. The CDR3 DNA reads TGTGCCAGCAACTTCCCGACAGGGGAAGAGACCCAGTACTTC. Residues: CASNFPTGEETQYF.

The sample holds many counts of this clonotype. The chain combines TRBV6-5 with TRBJ1-3, with D uncertain. The CDR3 extends over 15 amino acids. The V end was cut by 6 bases, the J end by 0 bases, with 12 bases between. CDR1 MNHEY and CDR2 SVGAGI come from the germline V gene. The CDR3, as DNA: TGTGCCAGCAGACCACGGGGAGCCTCTGGAAACACCATATATTTT. It is translated as CASRPRGASGNTIYF.

V and J are TRBV28 and TRBJ1-2; maybe TRBD1 (5 bases). Germline V lookup: CDR1 MDHEN, CDR2 SYDVKM. V lost 3 bases to trimming and J lost 4 bases, with 9 bases between them. This CDR3 contains 13 residues. In DNA form, the CDR3 reads TGTGCCAGCAGTTTGGGGGGGACCTATGGCTACACCTTC. Protein sequence: CASSLGGTYGYTF.

This clonotype was counted many times. The genes are TRBV27 and TRBJ2-3; possible D gene TRBD2, 6 bases. Germline V gene lookup returns CDR1 MNHEY and CDR2 SMNVEV (reference sequence). The V end lost 6 bases, the J end lost 6 bases, and 16 bases lay between the germline ends. This CDR3 has 14 amino acids. This CDR3 reads CASRPGRRWDTQYF. Here the CDR3 DNA reads TGTGCCAGCAGGCCTGGGAGGAGGTGGGATACGCAGTATTTT.

This clonotype showed up many times. The V and J genes are TRBV12-3 or TRBV12-4 and TRBJ2-7, with a weak D call TRBD2 (7 bases). V gave up 3 bases and J gave up 2 bases, with 14 bases separating them. The CDR3 consists of 15 residues. The CDR3 DNA reads as TGTGCCAGCAGTTTCGAGGGGGGAGGGCCCTACGAGCAGTACTTC. It codes for CASSFEGGGPYEQYF.

Of note for this clonotype: This may be a read error: a much more frequent sequence differs by one nucleotide. V usage is TRBV3-1 and J usage is TRBJ1-1, with TRBD1 matching over 7 bases. The germline CDR1 and CDR2 sequences are LGHDT and YNNKEL (reference sequence). The CDR3 sequence is 14 residues long. J lost 7 bases, V lost 4 bases, and 9 bases had no gene match. The CDR3 loop reads CASSPRQGHIEAFF. Here the CDR3 DNA reads TGTGCCAGCAGCCCTCGACAGGGTCACATTGAAGCTTTCTTT.

This clonotype has a handful of counts. The gene calls are TRBV4-1 and TRBJ2-1, with 15 nucleotides matching TRBD2. The V segment lost 3 bases and the J segment 6 bases; nucleotides outside the gene matches: 3. Germline CDR1 and CDR2: MGHRA and YSYEKL. The CDR3 totals 16 residues. CDR3 DNA sequence: TGCGCCAGCAGCCAGCCGGGACTAGCGGGAGGCAATGAGCAGTTCTTC. It yields the protein CASSQPGLAGGNEQFF.

This clonotype was seen a handful of times. The chain links TRBV10-3 to TRBJ2-5; tentative D call: TRBD1 (6 bases). This CDR3 is built from 15 residues. The V gene lost 2 bases and the J gene lost 1 base, with 11 bases spanning the gap. CDR1 and CDR2 (germline): ENHRY, SYGVKD. The CDR3 is CAISEQSGAQETQYF. CDR3 DNA: TGTGCCATCAGTGAGCAGTCAGGGGCCCAAGAGACCCAGTACTTC.

This clonotype was seen at least ten times. The gene calls are TRBV6-5 and TRBJ2-1; 10 bases align to TRBD2. The germline CDR1 and CDR2 sequences are MNHEY and SVGAGI. Germline trimming cut 5 bases from V and 4 bases from J; bases unmatched to any gene: 8. The CDR3 is 16 residues long. This chain's CDR3 is CASSTILAGSYNEQFF. Here the CDR3 DNA reads TGTGCCAGCAGTACAATACTAGCGGGATCTTACAATGAGCAGTTCTTC.

This clonotype was counted between two and nine times. This sequence joins TRBV20-1 and TRBJ2-7; 7 bases are shared with TRBD1. V dropped 6 bases and J dropped 0; count of bases not matched to a gene: 5. From germline, CDR1 is DFQATT and CDR2 SNEGSKA (reference sequence). The CDR3 consists of 13 residues. The DNA of the CDR3 is TGCAGTGCCGACAGGGACAGCTCCTACGAGCAGTACTTC. It is translated as CSADRDSSYEQYF.

The table lists this clonotype with many counts. The rearrangement joins TRBV20-1 to TRBJ2-3; tentatively, D is TRBD2 (6 bases). CDR1 is DFQATT and CDR2 is SNEGSKA in the germline V gene (reference sequence). The CDR3 contains 14 residues. V was trimmed by 8 bases and J by 7 bases, leaving 22 bases between them. CDR3 amino acids: CSTVDGSFLHTQYF. The CDR3 bases are TGCAGTACGGTCGACGGGAGTTTTCTCCATACGCAGTATTTT.

The chain couples TRBV20-1 to TRBJ1-2; perhaps TRBD1 as D (6 bases). Germline V gene sequence: CDR1 DFQATT, CDR2 SNEGSKA (reference sequence). V lost 0 bases and J lost 8, with 10 bases in between. The CDR3 covers 12 residues. This CDR3 reads CSARDRGEGYTF. For the CDR3, the DNA is TGCAGTGCTAGAGATAGGGGGGAAGGCTACACCTTC.

This clonotype appeared many times. The CDR3 loop is CASSTRQGVNSPLHF. Written as DNA, the CDR3 is TGTGCCAGCAGCACGCGACAGGGAGTAAATTCACCCCTCCACTTT. The rearrangement links TRBV7-9 to TRBJ1-6; TRBD1 aligns across 7 bases. Per germline, CDR1 SEHNR and CDR2 FQNEAQ (reference sequence). The CDR3 extends over 15 amino acids. Trimming cost V 5 bases and J 7 bases; bases outside gene matches: 8.

The sample holds many counts of this clonotype. V gene TRBV6-5 combines with J gene TRBJ1-5; D might be TRBD1 (6 bases). The CDR3 loop spans 15 amino acids. Germline values: CDR1 MNHEY, CDR2 SVGAGI. Trimming pared 6 bases from V and 6 bases from J, leaving 18 bases between. CDR3 sequence: CASSLSGARSQPQHF. The CDR3 nucleotides are TGTGCCAGCAGCCTCTCGGGGGCAAGGTCTCAGCCCCAGCATTTT.

This clonotype came up many times. The chain is built from TRBV7-9 and TRBJ1-2, with D possibly being TRBD1 (5 bases). The V gene's germline CDR1 is SEHNR and CDR2 FQNEAQ (reference sequence). The CDR3 covers 13 residues. V was clipped by 3 bases and J by 0 bases, with 5 bases between them. The CDR3 DNA reads as TGTGCCAGCAGCTTGACAGCTAACTATGGCTACACCTTC. Its protein product is CASSLTANYGYTF.

This clonotype has at least ten counts. V usage is TRBV5-8 and J usage is TRBJ2-5; possibly TRBD2 for D (6 bases). This CDR3 has 16 residues. Trimming left V 4 bases short and J 1 base short, with 17 bases between. Germline CDR1 reads SGHTS; CDR2 reads YDEGEE. The CDR3 DNA follows: TGTGCCAGCAGCCACCATCGGGGGAGAACCCAAGAGACCCAGTACTTC. Residues: CASSHHRGRTQETQYF.

This clonotype was seen many times. V usage is TRBV7-6 and J usage is TRBJ2-7, with 14 bases aligning to TRBD2. The CDR3 consists of 15 residues. The germline V gene encodes CDR1 SGHVS and CDR2 FNYEAQ. Trimming at V came to 6 bases and at J to 4 bases, leaving 5 bases not matched to a gene. CDR3 loop: CASSLGTSGSYEQYF. CDR3 sequence (DNA): TGTGCCAGCAGTCTTGGGACTAGCGGGAGTTACGAGCAGTACTTC. Drawing the rest from reference TRBV7-6 and TRBJ2-7, the complete variable domain is GAGVSQSPRYKVTKRGQDVALRCDPISGHVSLYWYRQALGQGPEFLTYFNYEAQQDKSGLPNDRFSAERPEGSISTLTIQRTEQRDSAMYRCASSLGTSGSYEQYFGPGTRLTVT.

This clonotype was seen ten or more times. This sequence joins TRBV5-8 and TRBJ2-1; D not resolved. V was trimmed by 4 bases and J by 5 bases, leaving 19 bases between them. Germline lookup yields CDR1 SGHTS and CDR2 YDEGEE. CDR3 length: 16 amino acids. DNA for the CDR3: TGTGCCAGCAGCGCGGATCGGTTAACCCCGAACAATGAGCAGTTCTTC. Protein product: CASSADRLTPNNEQFF.

This clonotype has a handful of counts. The V gene is TRBV5-4, the J gene TRBJ2-3; 11 bases fit TRBD1. From germline, CDR1 is SGHNT and CDR2 YYREEE (reference sequence). The CDR3 consists of 16 residues. The trim removed 4 bases at V and 2 bases at J, leaving 6 bases unmatched. The CDR3 DNA reads TGTGCCAGCAGCCCGGGGACAGGGGGGGTCACAGATACGCAGTATTTT. Translated, it gives CASSPGTGGVTDTQYF.

The J gene is TRBJ1-5, the V gene TRBV6-1; 9 bases match TRBD1. The CDR3 contains 16 residues. J lost 0 bases, V lost 8 bases, and 8 bases had no gene match. Germline CDR1 is MNHNS and CDR2 is SASEGT. The DNA of the CDR3 is TGTGCCAGCGGAGGGACAGGGCAAATTAGCAATCAGCCCCAGCATTTT. As protein: CASGGTGQISNQPQHF.

This clonotype was detected only a few times. V and J are TRBV29-1 and TRBJ1-2; no firm D call. V shed 3 bases and J shed 7 bases, with 12 bases lying between them. Germline loops: CDR1 SQVTM, CDR2 ANQGSEA. The CDR3 has 12 amino acids. In nucleotides, the CDR3 is TGCAGCGTTGAGGACGGGCCGGGTGGCTACACCTTC. Protein sequence: CSVEDGPGGYTF.

This clonotype was counted many times. V is TRBV29-1 and J is TRBJ2-5; D is possibly TRBD1 or TRBD2 (5 bases each). The CDR3 loop spans 15 amino acids. The V gene's germline CDR1 is SQVTM and CDR2 ANQGSEA. Trimming left V 2 bases short and J 4 bases short, with 17 bases between. CDR3 residues: CSVEWVGAVGETQYF. The CDR3 DNA sequence: TGCAGCGTTGAATGGGTCGGGGCTGTAGGAGAGACCCAGTACTTC.

A few counts support this clonotype. The J gene is TRBJ2-7, the V gene TRBV20-1, with a tentative D call TRBD1 (5 bases). The V gene lost 8 bases and the J gene lost 6 bases, with 14 bases spanning the gap. The CDR3 has 11 amino acids. CDR1 and CDR2 (germline): DFQATT, SNEGSKA (reference sequence). As DNA, the CDR3 is TGCAGTACCCGAAGGGGCGCCGAGCAGTACTTC. Translating gives CSTRRGAEQYF.

This clonotype was counted only a few times. The chain has TRBV5-1 and TRBJ2-7; D unclear. The CDR3 extends over 12 amino acids. Germline V gene sequence: CDR1 SGHRS, CDR2 YFSETQ. V was shortened by 0 bases and J by 0 bases, with 1 base between the two germline ends. CDR3 protein: CASSLASYEQYF. CDR3 nucleotides: TGCGCCAGCAGCTTGGCCTCCTACGAGCAGTACTTC.

J is TRBJ1-4 and V is TRBV11-2; TRBD1 agrees at 9 bases. Germline CDR1 is SGHAT and CDR2 is FQNNGV. The V and J ends lost 0 bases and 8 bases, in that order; junction bases with no gene match: 7. The CDR3 consists of 16 residues. CDR3 amino acids: CASSLDTGGSGEKLFF. CDR3 bases: TGTGCCAGCAGCTTAGATACAGGGGGCTCAGGCGAAAAACTGTTTTTT.